Shown below are 14 T cell receptor beta chains from a single sample sequenced in a study of PD-L1 blockade in urothelial cancer. Here immunoSEQ multiplex PCR was the method, and the copy in TCRdb shows in-frame clones only, minus some. Among over 45,000 clones listed, approximately 90% were seen once. This material consisted of PBMCs, taken around atezolizumab (anti-PD-L1) treatment. Receptors originate from a man between 60 and 75 years old with urothelial cancer.

The chain employs TRBV9 and TRBJ2-2, with D possibly TRBD1 on 5 matching bases. Trimming removed 4 bases at V and 1 base at J, with 11 bases between. The CDR3 contains 15 residues. Germline V gene lookup returns CDR1 SGDLS and CDR2 YYNGEE. The CDR3 here is CASSKPGQNTGELFF. CDR3 nucleotides: TGTGCCAGCAGCAAACCCGGACAGAACACCGGGGAGCTGTTTTTT. Full variable domain (rest looked up from reference TRBV9 and TRBJ2-2): DSGVTQTPKHLITATGQRVTLRCSPRSGDLSVYWYQQSLDQGLQFLIQYYNGEERAKGNILERFSAQQFPDLHSELNLSSLELGDSALYFCASSKPGQNTGELFFGEGSRLTVL.

This clone was seen a few times. This chain links TRBV7-9 with TRBJ1-1; D is possibly TRBD1 (6 bases). Trimming cost V 3 bases and J 1 base, with 12 bases left between them. The CDR3 is 15 residues long. The germline gives CDR1 SEHNR, CDR2 FQNEAQ (reference sequence). The CDR3 DNA sequence: TGTGCCAGCAGCTTTTACACAGGGACGAACACTGAAGCTTTCTTT. As protein: CASSFYTGTNTEAFF.

This chain joins TRBV11-2 and TRBJ2-1; 9 bases are shared with TRBD2. This CDR3 is built from 16 residues. V shed 5 bases, J shed 5 bases, and the junction held 10 bases outside the gene matches. Germline CDR1 reads SGHAT; CDR2 reads FQNNGV. The CDR3 region has the DNA TGTGCCAGCAGCCTGGGGACTAGCCGTGGAAACAATGAGCAGTTCTTC. This sequence encodes CASSLGTSRGNNEQFF.

This rearrangement joins TRBV7-9 to TRBJ1-2; 7 bases are shared with TRBD1. Trimming at V came to 5 bases and at J to 4 bases, leaving 7 bases not matched to a gene. This CDR3 comprises 14 residues. CDR1 and CDR2 from the germline V gene are SEHNR and FQNEAQ (reference sequence). CDR3 in DNA: TGTGCCAGCAGCCCTCGACAGGGAGTCTATGGCTACACCTTC. It yields the protein CASSPRQGVYGYTF. Supplemented by reference TRBV7-9 and TRBJ1-2, the full variable domain reads DTGVSQNPRHKITKRGQNVTFRCDPISEHNRLYWYRQTLGQGPEFLTYFQNEAQLEKSRLLSDRFSAERPKGSFSTLEIQRTEQGDSAMYLCASSPRQGVYGYTFGSGTRLTVV.

There are a few counts of this clone. The rearrangement uses TRBV19 and TRBJ1-2; maybe TRBD1 (5 bases). Germline V CDR1 and CDR2: LNHDA, SQIVND (reference sequence). The CDR3 is 12 residues long. V was pared by 5 bases and J by 4 bases, with 8 bases between. As DNA, the CDR3 is TGTGCCAGTAGTGAAGACAGCTATGGCTACACCTTC. Translation: CASSEDSYGYTF.

The V gene is TRBV7-2, the J gene TRBJ2-1; 9 bases map to TRBD2. Germline-derived CDR1 and CDR2 are SGHTA and FQGNSA. CDR3 length equals 15 residues. V dropped 7 bases and J dropped 5; count of bases not matched to a gene: 9. The CDR3 DNA sequence: TGTGCCAGCAAACCTAGGTTAGCGGGAGACAATGAGCAGTTCTTC. As protein: CASKPRLAGDNEQFF.

The J gene is TRBJ1-1, the V gene TRBV9; tentatively, D is TRBD1 (5 bases). The V end lost 0 bases, the J end lost 5 bases, and 8 bases lay between the germline ends. The germline gives CDR1 SGDLS, CDR2 YYNGEE. The CDR3 covers 13 residues. CDR3 sequence reads: CASSVARGTEAFF. Written as DNA, the CDR3 is TGTGCCAGCAGCGTAGCTCGGGGGACTGAAGCTTTCTTT.

This clone was observed once. The rearrangement links TRBV7-3 to TRBJ2-3; 7 bases map to TRBD1. The CDR3 loop spans 15 amino acids. V shed 1 base and J 4 bases; nucleotides not matched to a gene: 5. CDR1 SGHTA and CDR2 FQGTGA come from the germline V gene. CDR3 residues: CASSLRQGGSDTQYF. CDR3 DNA: TGTGCCAGCAGCTTAAGACAGGGCGGGTCAGATACGCAGTATTTT.

This chain links TRBV7-9 with TRBJ2-5; 10 nucleotides line up with TRBD2. CDR1 is SEHNR and CDR2 is FQNEAQ in the germline V gene (reference sequence). V gave up 5 bases and J gave up 3 bases; unmatched junction bases: 6. The length of the CDR3 is 15 residues. CDR3 region: CASSTQRGGEETQYF. Here the CDR3 DNA reads TGTGCCAGCAGCACCCAGCGGGGGGGCGAAGAGACCCAGTACTTC.

This rearrangement joins TRBV11-3 to TRBJ2-5; 7 bases line up with TRBD2. The CDR3 is 13 amino acids. Trimming took 2 bases from V and 5 from J; bases not matched to a gene: 2. The germline CDR1 and CDR2 sequences are SGHNT and YENEEA. CDR3: CASSLFGGETQYF. DNA of the CDR3: TGTGCCAGCAGCTTATTCGGGGGGGAGACCCAGTACTTC.

This chain joins TRBV11-2 and TRBJ2-1, with D perhaps matching TRBD1 (5 bases). The CDR3 consists of 16 residues. Germline V lookup: CDR1 SGHAT, CDR2 FQNNGV. Trimming took 5 bases from V and 0 from J, leaving 14 bases between them. CDR3 nucleotide sequence: TGTGCCAGCAGCCTACAGGCCACCAGCTCCTACAATGAGCAGTTCTTC. Its translation: CASSLQATSSYNEQFF. Using reference TRBV11-2 and TRBJ2-1 for the parts outside the CDR3, the full variable domain is EAGVAQSPRYKIIEKRQSVAFWCNPISGHATLYWYQQILGQGPKLLIQFQNNGVVDDSQLPKDRFSAERLKGVDSTLKIQPAKLEDSAVYLCASSLQATSSYNEQFFGPGTRLTVL.

The sample holds one count of this clone. The chain combines TRBV30 with TRBJ1-1, with a weak D call TRBD1 (6 bases). The CDR3 extends over 12 amino acids. V dropped 3 bases and J dropped 7 bases, with 12 bases sitting between them. Germline V gene lookup returns CDR1 GTSNPN and CDR2 SVGIG (reference sequence). The CDR3 here is CAWSQTGFEAFF. The CDR3 DNA reads TGTGCCTGGAGCCAGACAGGCTTTGAAGCTTTCTTT.

J is TRBJ2-1 and V is TRBV6-6, with D unresolved. Looked up from germline, CDR1 is MNHNY and CDR2 is SVGAGI (reference sequence). Deletions cut 7 bases from V and 4 bases from J, with 17 bases between. The CDR3 sequence is 15 residues long. CDR3 residues: CASIFAASSYNEQFF. The CDR3 nucleotides read TGTGCCAGCATCTTCGCGGCCTCCTCGTACAATGAGCAGTTCTTC.

This chain joins TRBV4-1 and TRBJ1-4; the D gene is possibly TRBD1 (6 bases). Per the germline V gene, CDR1 is MGHRA and CDR2 is YSYEKL. This CDR3 is 14 amino acids long. V dropped 4 bases and J dropped 4 bases, with 10 bases sitting between them. CDR3 DNA sequence: TGCGCCAGCAGCCGAACAGGGAGTAATGAAAAACTGTTTTTT. It is translated as CASSRTGSNEKLFF.